This T cell receptor (beta chain) was sequenced in a study of blood T cell repertoires in COVID-19. Study-level information: Some COVID-19 samples were acute and others convalescent; all came from the United States, Italy and Spain. In each case, the material was cDNA or gDNA derived from T cells, B-cell-depleted T cells, or PBMCs.

The method was immunoSEQ multiplex PCR; TCRdb's version includes in-frame clones alone and lacks a portion of them. In the table there are about 35,000 clones, approximately 85% of which are singletons. Germline values: CDR1 WNHNN, CDR2 SYGVQD (reference sequence). The V end was cut by 5 bases, the J end by 2 bases, with 12 bases between. The CDR3 runs to 14 residues. This clone was detected only once. Sequencing was performed on peripheral blood. J is TRBJ1-2 and V is TRBV10-1; a possible D gene is TRBD1 (5 bases). The TCR originated in a man aged 55 to 70 with active or convalescent COVID-19. The CDR3 sequence: CASSPGGRNYGYTF. CDR3 DNA: TGCGCCAGCAGTCCGGGGGGACGGAACTATGGCTACACCTTC.